In this sample, the clone carrying this TCR beta chain turned up a few times. The sample belongs to a study of blood T cell repertoires in COVID-19. Study details: Samples taken during acute and convalescent COVID-19 were collected in the United States, Italy and Spain.

Authors' analysis steps: Estimation of nucleated cell counts relied on the amplification of reference gene primers. The assay was immunoSEQ multiplex PCR, and TCRdb's table has in-frame clones only and misses some. The V and J calls and clone size come from that table; D and trimming were worked out from the DNA. The sample has fewer than 55,000 clones, about 81% seen once. The germline V gene has CDR1 MNHNY and CDR2 SVGAGI (reference sequence). The CDR3 is 13 amino acids. V was clipped by 5 bases and J by 5 bases; unmatched bases: 5. The receptor's source is a woman older than 75 with COVID-19, enrolled during active disease. The chain couples TRBV6-6 to TRBJ2-7; the match to TRBD1 covers 8 bases. What was sequenced was peripheral blood. The DNA of the CDR3 is TGTGCCAGCAGTCGCAGGGGGCGGGACGAGCAGTACTTC. The encoded protein is CASSRRGRDEQYF.